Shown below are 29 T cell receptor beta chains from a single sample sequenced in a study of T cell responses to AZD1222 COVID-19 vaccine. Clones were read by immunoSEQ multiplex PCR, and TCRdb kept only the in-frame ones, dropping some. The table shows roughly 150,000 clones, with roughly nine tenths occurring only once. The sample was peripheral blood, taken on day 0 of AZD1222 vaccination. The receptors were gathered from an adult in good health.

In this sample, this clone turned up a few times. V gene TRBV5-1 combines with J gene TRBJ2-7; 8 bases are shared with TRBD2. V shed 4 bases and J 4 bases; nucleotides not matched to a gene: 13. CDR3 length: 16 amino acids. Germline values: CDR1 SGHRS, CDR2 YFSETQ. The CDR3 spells CASSTFPSGREYEQYF. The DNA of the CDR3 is TGCGCCAGCAGCACCTTTCCGAGCGGGAGAGAATACGAGCAGTACTTC.

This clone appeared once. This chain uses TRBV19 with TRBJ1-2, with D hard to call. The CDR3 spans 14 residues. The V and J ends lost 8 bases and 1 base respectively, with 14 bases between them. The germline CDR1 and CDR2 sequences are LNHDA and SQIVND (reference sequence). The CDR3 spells CASGKNAFNYGYTF. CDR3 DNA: TGTGCCAGTGGGAAGAACGCTTTTAACTATGGCTACACCTTC. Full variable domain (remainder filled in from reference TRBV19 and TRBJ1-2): DGGITQSPKYLFRKEGQNVTLSCEQNLNHDAMYWYRQDPGQGLRLIYYSQIVNDFQKGDIAEGYSVSREKKESFPLTVTSAQKNPTAFYLCASGKNAFNYGYTFGSGTRLTVV.

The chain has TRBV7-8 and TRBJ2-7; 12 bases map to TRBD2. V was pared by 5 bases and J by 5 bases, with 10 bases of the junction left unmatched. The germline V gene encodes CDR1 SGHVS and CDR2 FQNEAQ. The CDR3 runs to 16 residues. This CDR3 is CASSPLLAGGRNEQYF. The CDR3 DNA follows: TGTGCCAGCAGCCCTCTACTAGCGGGAGGACGGAACGAGCAGTACTTC. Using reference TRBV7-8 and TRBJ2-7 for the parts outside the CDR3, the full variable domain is GAGVSQSPRYKVAKRGQDVALRCDPISGHVSLFWYQQALGQGPEFLTYFQNEAQLDKSGLPSDRFFAERPEGSVSTLKIQRTQQEDSAVYLCASSPLLAGGRNEQYFGPGTRLTVT.

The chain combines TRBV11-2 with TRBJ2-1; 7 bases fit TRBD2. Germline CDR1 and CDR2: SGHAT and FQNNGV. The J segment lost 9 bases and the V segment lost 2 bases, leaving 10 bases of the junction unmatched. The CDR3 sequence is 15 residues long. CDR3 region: CASSLNRDYSFEQFF. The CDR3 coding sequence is TGTGCCAGCAGCTTAAACCGGGACTATTCTTTTGAGCAGTTCTTC.

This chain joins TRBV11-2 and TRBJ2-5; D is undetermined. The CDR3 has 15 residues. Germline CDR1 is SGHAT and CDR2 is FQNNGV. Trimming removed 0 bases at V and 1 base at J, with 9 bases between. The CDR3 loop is CASSLEYGPQETQYF. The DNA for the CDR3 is TGTGCCAGCAGCTTAGAGTACGGACCCCAAGAGACCCAGTACTTC. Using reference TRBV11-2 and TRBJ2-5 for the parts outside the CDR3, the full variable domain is EAGVAQSPRYKIIEKRQSVAFWCNPISGHATLYWYQQILGQGPKLLIQFQNNGVVDDSQLPKDRFSAERLKGVDSTLKIQPAKLEDSAVYLCASSLEYGPQETQYFGPGTRLLVL.

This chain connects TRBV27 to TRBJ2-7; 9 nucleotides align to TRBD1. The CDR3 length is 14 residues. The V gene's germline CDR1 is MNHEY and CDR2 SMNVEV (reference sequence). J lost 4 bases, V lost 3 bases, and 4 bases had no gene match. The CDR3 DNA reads TGTGCCAGCAGTTTGACAGGGGGAGCTTACGAGCAGTACTTC. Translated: CASSLTGGAYEQYF.

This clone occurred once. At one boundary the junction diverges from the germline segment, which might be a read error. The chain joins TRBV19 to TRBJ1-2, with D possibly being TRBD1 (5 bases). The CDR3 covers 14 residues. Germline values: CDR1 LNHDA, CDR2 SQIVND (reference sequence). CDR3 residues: CASSITGDWGPLVF. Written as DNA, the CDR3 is TGTGCCAGTAGTATAACGGGGGACTGGGGTCCGCTCGTCTTC. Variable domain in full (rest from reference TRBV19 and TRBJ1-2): DGGITQSPKYLFRKEGQNVTLSCEQNLNHDAMYWYRQDPGQGLRLIYYSQIVNDFQKGDIAEGYSVSREKKESFPLTVTSAQKNPTAFYLCASSITGDWGPLVFGSGTRLTVV.

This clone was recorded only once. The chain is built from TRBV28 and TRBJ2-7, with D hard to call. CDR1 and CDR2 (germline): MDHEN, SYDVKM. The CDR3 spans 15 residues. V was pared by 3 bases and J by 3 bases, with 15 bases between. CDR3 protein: CASSFPDGYGYEQYF. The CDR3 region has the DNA TGTGCCAGCAGTTTTCCTGATGGTTACGGCTACGAGCAGTACTTC.

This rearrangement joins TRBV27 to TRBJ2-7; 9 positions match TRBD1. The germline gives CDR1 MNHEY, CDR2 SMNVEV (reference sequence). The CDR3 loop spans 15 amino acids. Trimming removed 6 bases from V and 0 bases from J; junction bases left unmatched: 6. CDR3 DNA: TGTGCCAGCAGCCGCCGACAGGGGGGCTCCTACGAGCAGTACTTC. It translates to CASSRRQGGSYEQYF.

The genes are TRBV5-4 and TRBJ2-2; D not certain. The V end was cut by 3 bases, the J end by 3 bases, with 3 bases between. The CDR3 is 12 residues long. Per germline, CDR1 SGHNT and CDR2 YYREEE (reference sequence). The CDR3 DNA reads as TGTGCCAGCAGCTCGTACACCGGGGAGCTGTTTTTT. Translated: CASSSYTGELFF. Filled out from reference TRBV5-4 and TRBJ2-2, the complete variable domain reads ETGVTQSPTHLIKTRGQQVTLRCSSQSGHNTVSWYQQALGQGPQFIFQYYREEENGRGNFPPRFSGLQFPNYSSELNVNALELDDSALYLCASSSYTGELFFGEGSRLTVL.

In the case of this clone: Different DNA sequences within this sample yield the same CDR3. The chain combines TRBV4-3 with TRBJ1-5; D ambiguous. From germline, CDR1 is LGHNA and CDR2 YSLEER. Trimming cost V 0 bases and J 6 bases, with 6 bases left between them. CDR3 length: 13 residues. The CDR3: CASSQDRGQPQHF. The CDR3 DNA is TGCGCCAGCAGCCAAGATCGGGGTCAGCCCCAGCATTTT.

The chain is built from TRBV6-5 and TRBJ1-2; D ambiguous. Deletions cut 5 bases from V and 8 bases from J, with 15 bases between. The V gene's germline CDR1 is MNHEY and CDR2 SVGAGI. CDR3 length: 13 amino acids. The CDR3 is CASSQPPGNGYTF. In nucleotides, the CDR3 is TGTGCCAGCAGTCAACCCCCCGGGAACGGCTACACCTTC.

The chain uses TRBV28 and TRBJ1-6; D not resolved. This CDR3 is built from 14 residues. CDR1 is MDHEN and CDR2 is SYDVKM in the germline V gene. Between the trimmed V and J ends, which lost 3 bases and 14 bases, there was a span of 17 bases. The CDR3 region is CASSFVGPLLSLHF. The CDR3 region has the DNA TGTGCCAGCAGTTTTGTGGGTCCTCTTTTGTCCCTCCACTTT.

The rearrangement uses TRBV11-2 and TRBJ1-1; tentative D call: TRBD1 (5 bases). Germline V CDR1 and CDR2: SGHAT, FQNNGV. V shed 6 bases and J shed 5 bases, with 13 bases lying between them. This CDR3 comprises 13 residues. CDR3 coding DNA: TGTGCCAGCAGGTCATTGGGGGGGACTGAAGCTTTCTTT. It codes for CASRSLGGTEAFF.

CDR3 in amino acids: CASSPHAADTQYF. The CDR3 bases are TGTGCCAGCAGCCCACATGCAGCAGATACGCAGTATTTT. V is TRBV7-2 and J is TRBJ2-3; D is unresolved. This CDR3 is 13 amino acids long. Trimming left V 5 bases short and J 4 bases short, with 10 bases between. Per germline, CDR1 SGHTA and CDR2 FQGNSA.

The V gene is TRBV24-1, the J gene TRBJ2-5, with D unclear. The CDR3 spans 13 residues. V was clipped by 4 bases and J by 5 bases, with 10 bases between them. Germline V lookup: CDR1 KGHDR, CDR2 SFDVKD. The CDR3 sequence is CATSEAGLETQYF. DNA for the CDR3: TGTGCCACCAGTGAAGCCGGGTTGGAGACCCAGTACTTC.

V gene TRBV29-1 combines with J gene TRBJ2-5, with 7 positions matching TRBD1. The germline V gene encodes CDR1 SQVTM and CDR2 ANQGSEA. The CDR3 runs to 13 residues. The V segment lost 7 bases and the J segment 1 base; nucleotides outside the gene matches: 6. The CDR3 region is CSAQGQLQETQYF. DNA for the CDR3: TGCAGCGCCCAGGGACAGCTCCAAGAGACCCAGTACTTC.

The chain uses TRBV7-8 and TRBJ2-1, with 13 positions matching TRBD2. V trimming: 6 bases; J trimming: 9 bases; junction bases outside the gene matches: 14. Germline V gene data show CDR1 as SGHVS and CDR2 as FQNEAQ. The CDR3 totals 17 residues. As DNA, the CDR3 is TGTGCCAGCAGGACGTCGGGGACTAGCGGGAAAGGAGGTGAGCAGTTCTTC. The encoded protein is CASRTSGTSGKGGEQFF.

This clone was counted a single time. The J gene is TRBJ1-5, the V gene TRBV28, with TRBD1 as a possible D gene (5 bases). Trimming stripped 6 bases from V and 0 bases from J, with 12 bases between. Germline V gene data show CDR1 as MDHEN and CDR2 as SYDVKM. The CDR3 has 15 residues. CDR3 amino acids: CASSKGDYSNQPQHF. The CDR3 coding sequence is TGTGCCAGCAGCAAAGGGGATTATAGCAATCAGCCCCAGCATTTT. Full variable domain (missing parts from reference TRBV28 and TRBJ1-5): DVKVTQSSRYLVKRTGEKVFLECVQDMDHENMFWYRQDPGLGLRLIYFSYDVKMKEKGDIPEGYSVSREKKERFSLILESASTNQTSMYLCASSKGDYSNQPQHFGDGTRLSIL.

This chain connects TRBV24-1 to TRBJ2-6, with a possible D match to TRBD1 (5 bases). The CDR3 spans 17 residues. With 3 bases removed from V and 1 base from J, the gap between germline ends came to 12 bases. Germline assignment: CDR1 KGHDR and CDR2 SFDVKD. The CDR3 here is CATSDGRVGSGANVLTF. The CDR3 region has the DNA TGTGCCACCAGTGATGGCAGGGTAGGATCTGGGGCCAACGTCCTGACTTTC.

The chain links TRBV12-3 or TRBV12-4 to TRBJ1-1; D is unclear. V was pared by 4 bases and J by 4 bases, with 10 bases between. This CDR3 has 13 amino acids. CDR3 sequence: CASSYSESTEAFF. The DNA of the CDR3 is TGTGCCAGCAGTTACTCGGAGAGCACTGAAGCTTTCTTT.

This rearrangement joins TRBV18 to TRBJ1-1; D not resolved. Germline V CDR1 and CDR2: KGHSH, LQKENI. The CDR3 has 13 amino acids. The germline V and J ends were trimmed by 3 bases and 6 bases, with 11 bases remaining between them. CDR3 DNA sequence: TGTGCCAGCTCACCCCCCAAGATGTCTGAAGCTTTCTTT. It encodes CASSPPKMSEAFF. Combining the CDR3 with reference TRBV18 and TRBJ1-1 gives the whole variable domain NAGVMQNPRHLVRRRGQEARLRCSPMKGHSHVYWYRQLPEEGLKFMVYLQKENIIDESGMPKERFSAEFPKEGPSILRIQQVVRGDSAAYFCASSPPKMSEAFFGQGTRLTVV.

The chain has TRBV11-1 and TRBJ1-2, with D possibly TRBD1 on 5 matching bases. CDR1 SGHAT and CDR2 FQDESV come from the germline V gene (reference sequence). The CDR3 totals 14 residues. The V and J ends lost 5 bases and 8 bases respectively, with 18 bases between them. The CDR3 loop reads CASSTGLFSGGYTF. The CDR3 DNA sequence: TGTGCCAGCAGCACGGGACTATTCTCCGGCGGCTACACCTTC.

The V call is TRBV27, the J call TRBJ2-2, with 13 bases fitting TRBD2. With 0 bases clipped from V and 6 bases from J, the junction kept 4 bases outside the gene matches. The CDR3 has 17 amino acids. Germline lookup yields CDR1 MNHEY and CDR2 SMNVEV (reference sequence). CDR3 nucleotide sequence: TGTGCCAGCAGTTTATCCCCGGGACTAGCGGGATCCGGGGAGCTGTTTTTT. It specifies CASSLSPGLAGSGELFF.

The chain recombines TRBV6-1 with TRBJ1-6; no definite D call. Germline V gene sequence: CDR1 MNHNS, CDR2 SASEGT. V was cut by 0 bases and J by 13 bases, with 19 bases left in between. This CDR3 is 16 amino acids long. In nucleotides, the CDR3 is TGTGCCAGCAGTGAAGCAGCGCACTACACTCCCTCTCCCCTCCACTTT. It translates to CASSEAAHYTPSPLHF.

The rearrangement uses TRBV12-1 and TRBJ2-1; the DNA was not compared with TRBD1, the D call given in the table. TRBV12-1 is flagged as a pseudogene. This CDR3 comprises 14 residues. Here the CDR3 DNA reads TGTGCCAGCAGCTCGACATTGGTCTACAATGAGCAGTTCTTC. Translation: CASSSTLVYNEQFF.

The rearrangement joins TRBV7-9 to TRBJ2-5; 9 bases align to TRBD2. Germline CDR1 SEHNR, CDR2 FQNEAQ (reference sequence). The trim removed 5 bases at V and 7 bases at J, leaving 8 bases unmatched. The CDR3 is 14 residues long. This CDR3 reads CASSVSGSSTTQYF. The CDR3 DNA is TGTGCCAGCAGCGTTAGCGGGAGTAGTACGACCCAGTACTTC.

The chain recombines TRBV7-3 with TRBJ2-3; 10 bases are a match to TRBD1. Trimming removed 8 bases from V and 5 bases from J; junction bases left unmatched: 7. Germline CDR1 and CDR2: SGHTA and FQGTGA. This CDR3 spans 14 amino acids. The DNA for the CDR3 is TGTGCCAGCGGGACAGGGGCCGCGGGAGATACGCAGTATTTT. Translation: CASGTGAAGDTQYF.

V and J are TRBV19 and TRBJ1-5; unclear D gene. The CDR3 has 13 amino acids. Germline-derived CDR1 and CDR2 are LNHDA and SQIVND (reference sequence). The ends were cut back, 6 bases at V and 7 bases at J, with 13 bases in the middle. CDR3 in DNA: TGTGCCAGTAGCGATCTTGGTCACCAGCCCCAGCATTTT. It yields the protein CASSDLGHQPQHF.